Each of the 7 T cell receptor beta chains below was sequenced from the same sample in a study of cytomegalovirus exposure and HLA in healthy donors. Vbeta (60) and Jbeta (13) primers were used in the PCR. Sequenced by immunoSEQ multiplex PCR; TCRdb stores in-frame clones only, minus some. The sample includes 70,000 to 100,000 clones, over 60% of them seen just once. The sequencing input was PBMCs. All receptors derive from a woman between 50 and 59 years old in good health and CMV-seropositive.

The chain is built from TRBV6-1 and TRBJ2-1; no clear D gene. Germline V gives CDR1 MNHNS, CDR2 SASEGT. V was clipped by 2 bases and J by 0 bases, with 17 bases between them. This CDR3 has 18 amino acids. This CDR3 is CASSEHGRLMSSYNEQFF. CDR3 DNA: TGTGCCAGCAGTGAACACGGCAGGCTGATGAGCTCCTACAATGAGCAGTTCTTC.

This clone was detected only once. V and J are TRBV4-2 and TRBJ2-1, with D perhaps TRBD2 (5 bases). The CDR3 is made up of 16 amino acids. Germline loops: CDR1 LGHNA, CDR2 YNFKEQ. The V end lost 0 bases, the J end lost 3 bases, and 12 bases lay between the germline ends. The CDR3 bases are TGTGCCAGCAGCCAAGATCGAGGGTGGGACTACAATGAGCAGTTCTTC. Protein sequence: CASSQDRGWDYNEQFF.

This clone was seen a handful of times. CDR3 region: CASSLREGDYNEQFF. CDR3 in DNA: TGCGCCAGCAGCCTCAGGGAGGGGGACTACAATGAGCAGTTCTTC. The chain couples TRBV4-1 to TRBJ2-1; the D gene is possibly TRBD2 (7 bases). Germline CDR1 and CDR2: MGHRA and YSYEKL. The germline V and J ends were trimmed by 4 bases and 3 bases, with 13 bases remaining between them. This CDR3 comprises 15 residues.

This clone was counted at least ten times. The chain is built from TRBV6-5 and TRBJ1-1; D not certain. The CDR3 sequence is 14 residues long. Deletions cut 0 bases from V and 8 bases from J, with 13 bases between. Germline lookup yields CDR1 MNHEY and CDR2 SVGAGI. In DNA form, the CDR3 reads TGTGCCAGCAGTTACTCGAGGCTTCGGGTAGAAGCTTTCTTT. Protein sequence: CASSYSRLRVEAFF.

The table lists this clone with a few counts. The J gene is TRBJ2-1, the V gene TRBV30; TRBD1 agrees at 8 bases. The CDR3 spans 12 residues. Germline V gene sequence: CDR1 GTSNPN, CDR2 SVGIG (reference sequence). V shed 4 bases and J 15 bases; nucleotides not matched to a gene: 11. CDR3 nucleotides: TGTGCCTGGACCAACGGACAGGGTGGATTGTTCTTC. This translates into CAWTNGQGGLFF.

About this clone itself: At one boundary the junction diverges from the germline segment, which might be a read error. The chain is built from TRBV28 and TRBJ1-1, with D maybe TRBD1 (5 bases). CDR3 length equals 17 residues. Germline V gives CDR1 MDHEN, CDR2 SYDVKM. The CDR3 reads CASSLPPSTELNAEAFF. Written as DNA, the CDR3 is TGTGCCAGCAGTTTACCCCCCTCGACAGAGCTGAACGCTGAAGCTTTCTTT.

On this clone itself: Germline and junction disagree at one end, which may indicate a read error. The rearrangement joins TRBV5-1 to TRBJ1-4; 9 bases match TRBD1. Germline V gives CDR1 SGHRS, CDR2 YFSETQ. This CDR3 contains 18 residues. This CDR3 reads CASRLNDNNRGRSEKLFF. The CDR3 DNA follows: TGCGCCAGCCGCTTGAACGACAATAACAGGGGGCGCAGTGAAAAACTGTTTTTT.